Detailed here is one T cell receptor beta chain. This clone appeared a single time. No cognate antigen has been identified for it. Base-call qualities are not available, and no considerably larger clone is one nucleotide away. Healthy HIV-negative adults with no recently reported acute infections or vaccinations were included as donors. Only Caucasian adults living in Nashville, Tennessee, USA were represented among the donors. CD4+ T cells were enriched through magnetic negative selection, after which naive cells were positively selected on CD45RA and the remaining negative fraction served as the memory subset. Blood was collected by leukapheresis, and PBMCs were isolated by Ficoll-Histopaque density gradient centrifugation and then cryopreserved in liquid nitrogen vapor phase. Analytical flow cytometry was used to check the purity and quantity of each magnetically sorted T cell population. Genomic DNA was isolated from each sorted fraction and quantified by UV absorbance on a Nanodrop 2000c.

The sample belongs to a study of shared clonotypes between healthy human individuals (dated by TCRdb to about 2020). Background on the whole study: A few men and two women, aged 18 to 49 years, made up the cohort. To increase sequencing depth and limit assay-specific biases, TCR repertoire library preparation and sequencing were carried out by different laboratories using diverse techniques. Per donor, leukapheresis produced somewhere between about 0.8 and 9.5 billion PBMCs. To estimate repertoire size and how much clonotypes are shared between individuals, the study performed deep sequencing of blood TCR repertoires from about five healthy adults. For each donor, CD4 naive and CD4 memory were each run on three plates, CD8 naive on two plates, and CD8 memory on one plate.

TCR CDR3 regions were amplified from genomic DNA by multiplex PCR using the deep immunoSEQ assay. For each cell subset, the extracted genomic DNA was distributed evenly across all wells of several immunoSEQ 96-well plates, and each plate served as one replicate. For sorted subsets, approximately 210 ng genomic DNA, equal to tens of thousands of T cell genomes, was loaded into each replicate PCR. The purified libraries were quantified using a Qubit 3.0 fluorometer, sized with a Bioanalyzer 2100, and then quantified again using the KAPA Library Quantification kit. A separate single-read 150-cycle Illumina NextSeq 550 flow cell was used to sequence each immunoSEQ 96-well plate. For the original study's pipeline: Because the immunoSEQ output included only junctional sequences and no quality scores, the filtering could not be the same as the filtering used for full-length reads. To assign V/J genes and CDR3, sequences were annotated against IMGT germline references using PyIR, a Python wrapper for IgBLAST v1.9. Reads with weak V/J assignments (E-value above 1e-6), missing CDR3, stop codons, out-of-frame junctions, or ambiguous translated residues were removed. V3J clonotypes were defined as sequences sharing the same inferred V gene, J gene, and CDR3 amino acid sequence. Percentage overlap between repertoires was calculated by dividing the number of shared unique clonotypes by the size of the smaller repertoire. RTK rarefaction, the Chao1 estimator, and Recon v2.1 estimates of unobserved clonotypes were used to assess repertoire richness. Generation probabilities for all TCRbeta clonotypes obtained by the gDNA method from a few donors were computed using OLGA. TCRdb holds this immuneACCESS table with in-frame rearrangements only. Some clones are missing; in checked studies, unresolved V genes explain under half, and the rest has no known cause. Clone size and the V and J calls come from that table; the DNA yielded D and trimming. The sample profile shows some 1.4 million clones; around 97% of them were found once. The ten largest clones add up to 0.95% to 1.5% of the sample.

Overall results and qualifications from the work: Compared with non-shared clonotypes, the clonotypes found in all four sorted-subset donors had higher generation probabilities. Pairwise subsampling led to the expectation that sequencing depth would affect the degree of clonotype sharing among donors. Incomplete sequencing was indicated by rarefaction of sorted-subset datasets, despite the large sequencing depth. When a handful of donors were compared, the shared fraction of clonotypes was about 5% for naive CD4, roughly 3.4% for naive CD8, more than 2% for memory CD4, and 0.35% to 0.4% for memory CD8. The small number of donors limited the genetic and exposure-history diversity represented. Sampling was restricted to blood, and TCR repertoires in tissues likely differ from the TCR repertoires found in blood. Naive subsets generally had larger estimated clonotype richness than memory subsets did.

The TCR sequence derives from a man aged 25-45 years in good health. Source material: naive CD4+ T cells sorted from blood. Per the publication, the cell subset or site label means: CD45RA+ positively selected.

The bases are TGTGCCAGCAGTGGGACAGCTGGAAACACCATATATTTT. It encodes CASSGTAGNTIYF. The chain employs TRBV9 and TRBJ1-3, with TRBD1 identical over 7 junction bases. Trimmed from V: 5 bases; trimmed from J: 2 bases; junction bases lacking a gene match: 1. The germline V gene supplies CDR1 SGDLS and CDR2 YYNGEE. From the cysteine through the phenylalanine, the CDR3 covers 13 amino acids. Just the 39-base CDR3 DNA is kept, in frame starting at base 1.